This T cell receptor beta chain was sequenced during a study of blood T cell repertoires in COVID-19. In the original processing: Nucleated cell counts were estimated from reference gene primer amplification. Clones were sequenced by immunoSEQ multiplex PCR, and TCRdb holds only the in-frame ones, with some missing. V and J calls and clone size are copied from that table; D and trimming were computed from the DNA. The data show roughly 200,000 clones, with roughly 82% seen just once and 7.8% held by the top ten. With 3 bases clipped from V and 3 bases from J, the junction kept 8 bases outside the gene matches. Germline loops: CDR1 SGDLS, CDR2 YYNGEE. This CDR3 is built from 16 residues.

This TCR was recovered from an older woman with COVID-19, enrolled during active disease. Sequencing input: peripheral blood. The rearrangement uses TRBV9 and TRBJ2-3; 9 bases are a match to TRBD1. The CDR3 loop reads CASSAWGTGKTDTQYF. The CDR3 nucleotides are TGTGCCAGCAGCGCCTGGGGGACAGGGAAAACAGATACGCAGTATTTT.